This T cell receptor (beta chain) was recorded in a study of Graves' ophthalmopathy and Graves' hyperthyroidism. Study results and limitations: Detection in blood was also observed for most expanded thyroid clonotypes above 0.001 frequency.

From RNA, the CDR3 regions of TCR beta chains were amplified and sequenced. An initial RT-PCR round employing HTBI primers preceded a second-round multiplex PCR. TCRdb reanalysed the multiplex PCR reads using MiXCR and keeps one entry per CDR3 protein. Of almost 750,000 distinct CDR3 sequences in the sample, approximately 40% were seen once. Turning to this clonotype: What it recognizes is unknown.

J was trimmed by 9 bases and V by 7 bases; bases with no gene match: 7. CDR1 is LNHDA and CDR2 is SQIVND in the germline V gene (reference sequence). The CDR3 is 14 amino acids. This receptor was identified in an adult man with Graves' ophthalmopathy. The gene calls are TRBV19 and TRBJ1-6; TRBD1 matches at 9 bases. Sequenced sample: peripheral blood. This chain's CDR3 is CASNHQGQGSPLHF. CDR3 sequence (DNA): TGTGCCAGTAATCATCAGGGACAGGGTTCACCCCTCCACTTT.